The rows below give T cell receptor beta chains drawn from one sample of a study of shared clonotypes between healthy human individuals. The table came from immunoSEQ multiplex PCR; TCRdb's copy has only in-frame clones and leaves some out. The sample has 400,000 or so clones; around 96% are singletons. Sequencing input: memory CD8+ T cells sorted from blood. Receptors originate from a man younger than 45 in good health. Each CDR3 is given with its conserved first and last residue. D genes are given only for firm matches.

>TRBV5-1|TRBD2|TRBJ2-7
TGCGCCAGCTCCCTCGGGGGGAACTACGAGCAGTACTTC
CASSLGGNYEQYF
>TRBV5-1|NA|TRBJ1-4
TGCGCCAGCAGCCCCGGACAGTTTGAAAAACTGTTTTTT
CASSPGQFEKLFF
>TRBV4-2|NA|TRBJ1-1
TGTGCCAGCAGCCAAGATGGGTACACTGAAGCTTTCTTT
CASSQDGYTEAFF
>TRBV4-2|NA|TRBJ2-4
TGTGCCAGCAGCCAAGGCGACCAAAACATTCAGTACTTC
CASSQGDQNIQYF
>TRBV18|TRBD2|TRBJ2-1
TGTGCCAGCTCACCCGTAAGCGGGAGACCCAACAATGAGCAGTTCTTC
CASSPVSGRPNNEQFF
>TRBV20-1|NA|TRBJ2-1
TGCAGTGCTAGAGACGGATACCCGAAGTTCTTC
CSARDGYPKFF
>TRBV4-1|NA|TRBJ2-7
TGCGCCAGCAGCCAAGCCTGGCTAGCGCCGAGCTCCTACGAGCAGTACTTC
CASSQAWLAPSSYEQYF
>TRBV4-1|NA|TRBJ1-5
TGCGCCAGCAGCCAAGATCTTAGAGACATTTCGAGCAATCAGCCCCAGCATTTT
CASSQDLRDISSNQPQHF
>TRBV15|NA|TRBJ2-3
TGTGCCACCAGCAGTCAGACGGCTAGCACAGATACGCAGTATTTT
CATSSQTASTDTQYF
>TRBV2|TRBD2|TRBJ2-3
TGTGCCTGTTCGGGGACTAGCGTGGATACGCAGTATTTT
CACSGTSVDTQYF
>TRBV30|NA|TRBJ2-4
TGTGCCTGGAACATAGCATTTGAGAACATTCAGTACTTC
CAWNIAFENIQYF
>TRBV5-4|NA|TRBJ1-4
TGTGCCAGCAGCTTGGGTGTCGGGGGCGAAGGAAAACTGTTTTTT
CASSLGVGGEGKLFF
>TRBV27|NA|TRBJ2-3
TGTGCCAGCAATAGGGGAGGGGGAACAGATACGCAGTATTTT
CASNRGGGTDTQYF
>TRBV28|TRBD1|TRBJ1-2
TGTGCCAGCAGTCCCCCGACAGGGGGCGGTCGTGGCTACACCTTC
CASSPPTGGGRGYTF
>TRBV5-6|TRBD2|TRBJ2-4
TGTGCCAGCAGCTTGGAAGCGGGGAGAGCCAAAAACATTCAGTACTTC
CASSLEAGRAKNIQYF
>TRBV7-9|NA|TRBJ1-5
TGTGCCAGCAGCTTGGACAAAGCATCTCAGCCCCAGCATTTT
CASSLDKASQPQHF
>TRBV18|NA|TRBJ1-2
TGTGCCAGCTCACCAGGGACTGGCTACACCTTC
CASSPGTGYTF
>TRBV9|NA|TRBJ2-2
TGTGCCAGCAGCGTAGGCACCGGGGAGCTGTTTTTT
CASSVGTGELFF
>TRBV29-1|NA|TRBJ1-5
TGCAGCGCTAGACTGGATAGCAATCAGCCCCAGCATTTT
CSARLDSNQPQHF
>TRBV27|TRBD2|TRBJ2-7
TGTGCCAGCAGTCACGGACTAGCGGGAGTCGACGAGCAGTACTTC
CASSHGLAGVDEQYF
>TRBV10-3|TRBD2|TRBJ2-3
TGTGCCATCAGTGAGAGGACTAGCAGCACAGATACGCAGTATTTT
CAISERTSSTDTQYF
>TRBV11-3|TRBD1|TRBJ2-4
TGTGCCAGCAGTTCTCGCGACAGGGGAGGAGTGGACATTCAGTACTTC
CASSSRDRGGVDIQYF
>TRBV6-5|NA|TRBJ2-5
TGTGCCAGCAGTTACTCACAGATCCAAGAGACCCAGTACTTC
CASSYSQIQETQYF
>TRBV5-1|NA|TRBJ2-1
TGCGCCAGCAGCTTGGCCCATAACTCCTACAATGAGCAGTTCTTC
CASSLAHNSYNEQFF